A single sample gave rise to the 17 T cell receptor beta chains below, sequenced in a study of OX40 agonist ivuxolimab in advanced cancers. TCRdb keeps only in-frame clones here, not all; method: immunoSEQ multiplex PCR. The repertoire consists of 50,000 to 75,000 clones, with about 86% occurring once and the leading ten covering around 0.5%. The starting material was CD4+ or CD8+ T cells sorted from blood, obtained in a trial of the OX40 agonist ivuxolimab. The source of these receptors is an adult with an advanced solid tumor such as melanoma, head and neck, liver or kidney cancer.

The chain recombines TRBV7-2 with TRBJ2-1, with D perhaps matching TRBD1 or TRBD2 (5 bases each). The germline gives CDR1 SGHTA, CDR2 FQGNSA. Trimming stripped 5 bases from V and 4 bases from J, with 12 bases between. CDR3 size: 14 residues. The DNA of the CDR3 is TGTGCCAGCAGCCCCGAGGGGCTGTACAATGAGCAGTTCTTC. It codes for CASSPEGLYNEQFF.

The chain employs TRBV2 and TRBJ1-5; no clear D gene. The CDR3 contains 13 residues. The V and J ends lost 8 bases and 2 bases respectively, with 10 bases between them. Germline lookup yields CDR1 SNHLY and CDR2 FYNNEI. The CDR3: CASAKDGNQPQHF. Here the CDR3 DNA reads TGTGCCAGCGCGAAGGACGGCAATCAGCCCCAGCATTTT.

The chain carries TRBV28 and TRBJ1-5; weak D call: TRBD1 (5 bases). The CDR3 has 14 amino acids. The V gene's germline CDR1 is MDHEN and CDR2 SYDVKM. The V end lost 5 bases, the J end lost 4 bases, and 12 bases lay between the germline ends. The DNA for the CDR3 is TGTGCCAGCAGTGTCAGGGTTATTAATCAGCCCCAGCATTTT. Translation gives CASSVRVINQPQHF.

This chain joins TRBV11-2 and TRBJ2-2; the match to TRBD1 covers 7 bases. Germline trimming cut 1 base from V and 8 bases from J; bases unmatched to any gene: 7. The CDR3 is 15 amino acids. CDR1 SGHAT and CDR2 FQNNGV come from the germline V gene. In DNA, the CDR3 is TGTGCCAGCAGCTTAGTTTTACAGGGGATAGGGGAGCTGTTTTTT. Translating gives CASSLVLQGIGELFF.

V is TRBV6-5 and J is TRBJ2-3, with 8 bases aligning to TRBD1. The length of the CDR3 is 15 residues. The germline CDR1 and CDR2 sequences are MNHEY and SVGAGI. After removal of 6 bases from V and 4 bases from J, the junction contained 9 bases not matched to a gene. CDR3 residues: CASRSGQGKSDTQYF. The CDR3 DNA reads TGTGCCAGCAGGTCTGGACAGGGCAAGTCAGATACGCAGTATTTT.

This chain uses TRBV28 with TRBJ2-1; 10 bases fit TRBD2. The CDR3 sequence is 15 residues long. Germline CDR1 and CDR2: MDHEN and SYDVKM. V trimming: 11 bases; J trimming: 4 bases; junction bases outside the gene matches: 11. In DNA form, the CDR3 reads TGTGCCCTAGCGGGGGCTAGCGGGCCTTACAATGAGCAGTTCTTC. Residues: CALAGASGPYNEQFF.

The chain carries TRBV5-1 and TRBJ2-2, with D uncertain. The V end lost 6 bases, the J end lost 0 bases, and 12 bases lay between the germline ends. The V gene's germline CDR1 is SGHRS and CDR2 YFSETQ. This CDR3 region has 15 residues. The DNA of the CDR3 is TGCGCCAGCACCTCGTCCACCTCGAACACCGGGGAGCTGTTTTTT. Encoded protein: CASTSSTSNTGELFF.

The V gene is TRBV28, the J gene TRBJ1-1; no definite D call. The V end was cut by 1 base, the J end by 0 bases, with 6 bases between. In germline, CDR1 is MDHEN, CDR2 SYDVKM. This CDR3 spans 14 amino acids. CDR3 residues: CASSLSAMNTEAFF. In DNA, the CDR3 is TGTGCCAGCAGTTTATCCGCGATGAACACTGAAGCTTTCTTT.

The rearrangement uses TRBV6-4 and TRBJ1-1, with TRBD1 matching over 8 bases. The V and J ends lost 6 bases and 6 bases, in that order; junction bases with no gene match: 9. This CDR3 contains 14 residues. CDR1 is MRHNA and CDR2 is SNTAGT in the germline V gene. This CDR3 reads CASRRTGLGSEAFF. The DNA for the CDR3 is TGTGCCAGCAGGCGGACAGGGCTGGGTTCTGAAGCTTTCTTT.

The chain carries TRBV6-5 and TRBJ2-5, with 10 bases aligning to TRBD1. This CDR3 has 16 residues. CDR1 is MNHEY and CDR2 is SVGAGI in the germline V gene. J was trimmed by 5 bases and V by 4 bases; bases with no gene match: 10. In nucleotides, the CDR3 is TGTGCCAGCAGTTCACCCTCGACAGGGGGCCAGGAGACCCAGTACTTC. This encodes CASSSPSTGGQETQYF.

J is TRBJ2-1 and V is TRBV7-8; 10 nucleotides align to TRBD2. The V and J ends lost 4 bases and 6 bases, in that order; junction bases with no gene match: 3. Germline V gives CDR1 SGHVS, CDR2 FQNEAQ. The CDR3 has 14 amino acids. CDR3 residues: CASSYASGSNEQFF. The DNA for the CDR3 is TGTGCCAGCAGCTACGCTAGCGGGAGCAATGAGCAGTTCTTC.

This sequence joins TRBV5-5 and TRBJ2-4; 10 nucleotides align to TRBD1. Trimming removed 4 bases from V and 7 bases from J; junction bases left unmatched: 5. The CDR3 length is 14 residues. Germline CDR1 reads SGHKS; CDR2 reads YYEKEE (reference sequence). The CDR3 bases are TGTGCCAGCAGCCCGGACAGGGGGAGGAACATTCAGTACTTC. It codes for CASSPDRGRNIQYF.

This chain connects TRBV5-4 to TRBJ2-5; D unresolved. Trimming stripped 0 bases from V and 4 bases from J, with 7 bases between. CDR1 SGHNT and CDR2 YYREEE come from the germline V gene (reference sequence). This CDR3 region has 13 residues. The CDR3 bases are TGTGCCAGCAGCTTGGGGCAGGTAGAGACCCAGTACTTC. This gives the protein CASSLGQVETQYF. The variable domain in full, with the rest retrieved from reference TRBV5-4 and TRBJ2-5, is ETGVTQSPTHLIKTRGQQVTLRCSSQSGHNTVSWYQQALGQGPQFIFQYYREEENGRGNFPPRFSGLQFPNYSSELNVNALELDDSALYLCASSLGQVETQYFGPGTRLLVL.

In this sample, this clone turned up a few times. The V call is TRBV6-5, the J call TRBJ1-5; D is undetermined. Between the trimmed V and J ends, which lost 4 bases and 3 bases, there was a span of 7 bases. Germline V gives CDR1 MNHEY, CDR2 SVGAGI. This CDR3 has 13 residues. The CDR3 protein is CASSWGNNQPQHF. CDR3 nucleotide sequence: TGTGCCAGCAGTTGGGGAAACAATCAGCCCCAGCATTTT.

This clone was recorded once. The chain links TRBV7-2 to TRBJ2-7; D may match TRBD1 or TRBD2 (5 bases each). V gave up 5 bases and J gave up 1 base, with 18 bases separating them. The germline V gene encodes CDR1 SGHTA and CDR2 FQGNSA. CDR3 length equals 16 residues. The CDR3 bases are TGTGCCAGCAGCCCGCCGGGACGCTTATTTTCCTACGAGCAGTACTTC. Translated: CASSPPGRLFSYEQYF.

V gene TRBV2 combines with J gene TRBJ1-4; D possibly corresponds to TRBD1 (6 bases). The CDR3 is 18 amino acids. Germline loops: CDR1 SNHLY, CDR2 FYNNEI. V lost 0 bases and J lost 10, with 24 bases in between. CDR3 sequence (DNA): TGTGCCAGCAGTGAAGCGGAGACAGGAAACCACCTAGCTGCAAAACTGTTTTTT. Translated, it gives CASSEAETGNHLAAKLFF. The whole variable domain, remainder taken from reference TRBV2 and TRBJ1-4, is EPEVTQTPSHQVTQMGQEVILRCVPISNHLYFYWYRQILGQKVEFLVSFYNNEISEKSEIFDDQFSVERPDGSNFTLKIRSTKLEDSAMYFCASSEAETGNHLAAKLFFGSGTQLSVL.

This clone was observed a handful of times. CDR3 coding DNA: TGCGCCAGCAGCAAAAACGGGGCGGAACCCTATGGCTACACCTTC. This codes for CASSKNGAEPYGYTF. The genes are TRBV4-3 and TRBJ1-2; D perhaps matches TRBD1 (5 bases). Trimming took 5 bases from V and 4 from J, leaving 17 bases between them. This CDR3 spans 15 amino acids. CDR1 and CDR2 from the germline V gene are LGHNA and YSLEER.